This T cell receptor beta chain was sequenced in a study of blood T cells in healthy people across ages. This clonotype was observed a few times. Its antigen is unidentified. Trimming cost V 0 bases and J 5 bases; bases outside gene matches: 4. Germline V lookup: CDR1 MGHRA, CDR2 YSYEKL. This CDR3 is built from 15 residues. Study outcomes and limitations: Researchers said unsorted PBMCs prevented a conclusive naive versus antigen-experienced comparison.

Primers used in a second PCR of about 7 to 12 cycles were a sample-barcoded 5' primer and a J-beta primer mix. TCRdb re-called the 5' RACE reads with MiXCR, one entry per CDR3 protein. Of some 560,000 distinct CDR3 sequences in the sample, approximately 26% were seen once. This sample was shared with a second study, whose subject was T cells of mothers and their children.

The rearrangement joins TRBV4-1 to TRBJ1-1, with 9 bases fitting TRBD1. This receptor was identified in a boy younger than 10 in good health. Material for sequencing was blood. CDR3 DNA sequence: TGCGCCAGCAGCCAAGAGGGACAGGGTTTAACTGAAGCTTTCTTT. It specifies CASSQEGQGLTEAFF.